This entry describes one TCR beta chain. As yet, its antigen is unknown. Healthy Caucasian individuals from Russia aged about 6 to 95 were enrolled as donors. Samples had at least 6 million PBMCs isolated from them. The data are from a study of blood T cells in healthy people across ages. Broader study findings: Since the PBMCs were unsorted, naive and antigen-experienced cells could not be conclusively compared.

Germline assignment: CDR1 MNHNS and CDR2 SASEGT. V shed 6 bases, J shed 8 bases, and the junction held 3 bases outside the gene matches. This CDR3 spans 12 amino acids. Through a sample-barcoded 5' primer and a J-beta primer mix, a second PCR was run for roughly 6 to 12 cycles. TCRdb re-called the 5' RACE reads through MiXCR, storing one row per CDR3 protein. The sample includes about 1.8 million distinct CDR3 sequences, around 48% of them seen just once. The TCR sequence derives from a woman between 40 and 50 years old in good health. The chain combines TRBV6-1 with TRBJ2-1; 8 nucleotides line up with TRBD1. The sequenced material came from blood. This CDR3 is CASRQGGHEQFF. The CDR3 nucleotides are TGTGCCAGCAGACAGGGGGGCCATGAGCAGTTCTTC.